These 6 T cell receptor beta chains originate from one sample sequenced in a study of blood T cell repertoires in COVID-19. Clones were read by immunoSEQ multiplex PCR, and TCRdb kept only the in-frame ones, dropping some. Found here are 150,000 to 160,000 clones, around 90% of them singletons; the top ten hold around 0.55%. The sequenced sample consisted of peripheral blood. Every receptor here comes from a man aged 50 to 60 with acute or convalescent COVID-19.

The chain carries TRBV7-3 and TRBJ1-3, with unresolved D. The germline V and J ends were trimmed by 5 bases and 0 bases, with 11 bases remaining between them. The CDR3 spans 15 residues. The germline V gene encodes CDR1 SGHTA and CDR2 FQGTGA. CDR3: CASSPDSSSGNTIYF. The CDR3 DNA sequence: TGTGCCAGCAGCCCCGACTCCAGCTCTGGAAACACCATATATTTT.

There are a few counts of this clone. The J gene is TRBJ1-4, the V gene TRBV7-9, with D unclear. Germline CDR1 reads SEHNR; CDR2 reads FQNEAQ (reference sequence). The germline V and J ends were trimmed by 3 bases and 3 bases, with 5 bases remaining between them. The CDR3 covers 13 residues. As DNA, the CDR3 is TGTGCCAGCAGCTTTGGCTCTAATGAAAAACTGTTTTTT. It is translated as CASSFGSNEKLFF.

The V call is TRBV21-1, the J call TRBJ1-1; the D call TRBD1 from the table was never checked on the DNA. TRBV21-1 is tagged as a pseudogene. The CDR3 loop spans 18 amino acids. CDR3: CASSKGPGTVVVNTEAFF. The DNA of the CDR3 is TGTGCCAGCAGCAAAGGACCCGGGACAGTTGTGGTGAACACTGAAGCTTTCTTT.

The J gene is TRBJ2-7, the V gene TRBV6-2 or TRBV6-3; possibly TRBD1 for D (5 bases). The CDR3 is 15 amino acids. V lost 4 bases, J lost 6 bases, and 19 bases lay in between. CDR1 and CDR2 from the germline V gene are MNHEY and SVGEGT. In DNA form, the CDR3 reads TGTGCCAGCAGTTCCAGGACATCAATTGTTGGCGAGCAGTACGTC. It specifies CASSSRTSIVGEQYV.

The V gene is TRBV5-6, the J gene TRBJ1-2; D is unclear. The V and J ends lost 4 bases and 2 bases respectively, with 12 bases between them. This CDR3 contains 14 residues. In germline, CDR1 is SGHDT, CDR2 YYEEEE. The CDR3 DNA is TGTGCCAGCAGCCGGGAGCACAGCAACTATGGCTACACCTTC. Amino acid sequence: CASSREHSNYGYTF.

The V gene is TRBV6-4, the J gene TRBJ2-6, with TRBD2 matching over 12 bases. With 9 bases clipped from V and 11 bases from J, the junction kept 11 bases outside the gene matches. Per the germline V gene, CDR1 is MRHNA and CDR2 is SNTAGT. The CDR3 runs to 15 residues. DNA for the CDR3: TGTGCCAGTAAGAGGACTAGCGGGAATCACGACGTCCTGACTTTC. Translation: CASKRTSGNHDVLTF.